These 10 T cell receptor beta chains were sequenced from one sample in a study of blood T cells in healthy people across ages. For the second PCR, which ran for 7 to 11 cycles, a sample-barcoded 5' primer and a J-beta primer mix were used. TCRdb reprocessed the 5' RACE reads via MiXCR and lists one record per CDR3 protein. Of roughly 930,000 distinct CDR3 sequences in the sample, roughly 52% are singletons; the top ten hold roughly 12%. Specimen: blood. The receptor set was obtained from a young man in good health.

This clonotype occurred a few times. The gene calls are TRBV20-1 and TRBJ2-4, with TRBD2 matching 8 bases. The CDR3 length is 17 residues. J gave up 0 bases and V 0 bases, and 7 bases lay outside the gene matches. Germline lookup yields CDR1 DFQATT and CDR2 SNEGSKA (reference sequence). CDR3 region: CSARDPPGGLAKNIQYF. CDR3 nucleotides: TGCAGTGCTAGAGATCCCCCGGGGGGGCTAGCCAAAAACATTCAGTACTTC.

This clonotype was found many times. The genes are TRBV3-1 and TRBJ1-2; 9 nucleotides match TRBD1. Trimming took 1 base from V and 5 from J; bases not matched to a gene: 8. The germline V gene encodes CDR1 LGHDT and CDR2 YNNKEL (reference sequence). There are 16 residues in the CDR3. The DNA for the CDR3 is TGTGCCAGCAGCCAAGTGGGGACAGGGAAAAATTATGGCTACACCTTC. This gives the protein CASSQVGTGKNYGYTF.

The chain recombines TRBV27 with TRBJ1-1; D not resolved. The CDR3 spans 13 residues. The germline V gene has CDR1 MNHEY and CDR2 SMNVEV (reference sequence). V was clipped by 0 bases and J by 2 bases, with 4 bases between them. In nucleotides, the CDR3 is TGTGCCAGCAGTTTATCGTATAACACTGAAGCTTTCTTT. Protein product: CASSLSYNTEAFF.

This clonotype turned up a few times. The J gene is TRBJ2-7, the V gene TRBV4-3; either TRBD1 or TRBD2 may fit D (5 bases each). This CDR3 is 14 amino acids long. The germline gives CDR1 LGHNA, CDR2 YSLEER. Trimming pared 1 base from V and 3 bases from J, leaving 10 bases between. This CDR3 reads CASSQARDGYEQYF. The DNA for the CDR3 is TGCGCCAGCAGCCAAGCCAGGGACGGCTACGAGCAGTACTTC.

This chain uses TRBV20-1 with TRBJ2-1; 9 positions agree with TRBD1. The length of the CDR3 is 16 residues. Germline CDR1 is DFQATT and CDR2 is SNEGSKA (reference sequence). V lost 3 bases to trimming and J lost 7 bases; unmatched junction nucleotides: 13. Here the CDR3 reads CSASNPRDRAGNEQFF. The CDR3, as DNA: TGCAGTGCTAGTAATCCCCGGGACAGGGCGGGAAATGAGCAGTTCTTC.

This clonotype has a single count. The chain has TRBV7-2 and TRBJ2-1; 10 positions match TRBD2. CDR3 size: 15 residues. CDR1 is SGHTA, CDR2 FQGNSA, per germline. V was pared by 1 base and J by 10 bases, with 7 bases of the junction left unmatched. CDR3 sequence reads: CASSLGRPTSGEQFF. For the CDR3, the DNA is TGTGCCAGCAGCTTAGGGAGACCGACTAGCGGGGAGCAGTTCTTC.

Here the CDR3 reads CASTSSGTDYNEQYF. CDR3 in DNA: TGTGCCAGCACCAGCAGCGGGACCGACTACAATGAGCAGTACTTC. This chain joins TRBV6-5 and TRBJ2-1; TRBD2 matches 7 bases. The DNA end lines up better with TRBJ2-7; the J call may be wrong. Per germline, CDR1 MNHEY and CDR2 SVGAGI. This CDR3 region has 15 residues.

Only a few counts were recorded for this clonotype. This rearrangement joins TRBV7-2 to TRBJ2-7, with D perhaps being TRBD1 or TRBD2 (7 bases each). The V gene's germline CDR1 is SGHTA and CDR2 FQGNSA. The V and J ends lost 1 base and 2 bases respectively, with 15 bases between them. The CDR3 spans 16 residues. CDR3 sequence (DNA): TGTGCCAGCAGCTTAGAGCGTTCAGGGGGGGCCTACGAGCAGTACTTC. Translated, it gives CASSLERSGGAYEQYF.

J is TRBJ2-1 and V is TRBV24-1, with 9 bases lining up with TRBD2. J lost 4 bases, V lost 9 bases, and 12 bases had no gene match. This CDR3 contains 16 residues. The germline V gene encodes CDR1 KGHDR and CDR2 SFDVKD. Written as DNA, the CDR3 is TGTGCCACCGGTAATAGCGGGAGTAGGTTTTACAATGAGCAGTTCTTC. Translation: CATGNSGSRFYNEQFF.

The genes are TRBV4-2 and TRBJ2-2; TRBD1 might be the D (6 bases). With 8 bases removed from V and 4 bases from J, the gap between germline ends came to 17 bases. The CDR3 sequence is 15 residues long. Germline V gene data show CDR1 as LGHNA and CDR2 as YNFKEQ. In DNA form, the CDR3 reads TGTGCCAGCTGGGTGGGCCAGGGGTCCACCGGGGAGCTGTTTTTT. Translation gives CASWVGQGSTGELFF.